This TCR beta chain was captured in a study of CD4 and CD8 cells across lung adenocarcinoma regions. TCRdb reanalysed the PCR reads using MiXCR and keeps one entry per CDR3 protein. The sample shows tens of thousands of distinct CDR3 sequences, about 50% of them seen only once. The CDR3 runs 14 residues. Trimming removed 5 bases from V and 2 bases from J, with 13 bases in between. Germline V lookup: CDR1 MNHNS, CDR2 SASEGT. Localized lung adenocarcinoma, a non-small cell lung cancer, affected the donors. In this sample, this clonotype turned up many times. The sample taken for sequencing was CD4+ T cells from the center of a lung tumor. The receptor was isolated from a male donor with lung adenocarcinoma. The CD4 and CD8 labels of this study may be unreliable. The chain has TRBV6-1 and TRBJ2-7; tentatively, D is TRBD1 (6 bases). The DNA of the CDR3 is TGTGCCAGCAGTAATCCGGGACAAACCTACGAGCAGTACTTC. It codes for CASSNPGQTYEQYF.